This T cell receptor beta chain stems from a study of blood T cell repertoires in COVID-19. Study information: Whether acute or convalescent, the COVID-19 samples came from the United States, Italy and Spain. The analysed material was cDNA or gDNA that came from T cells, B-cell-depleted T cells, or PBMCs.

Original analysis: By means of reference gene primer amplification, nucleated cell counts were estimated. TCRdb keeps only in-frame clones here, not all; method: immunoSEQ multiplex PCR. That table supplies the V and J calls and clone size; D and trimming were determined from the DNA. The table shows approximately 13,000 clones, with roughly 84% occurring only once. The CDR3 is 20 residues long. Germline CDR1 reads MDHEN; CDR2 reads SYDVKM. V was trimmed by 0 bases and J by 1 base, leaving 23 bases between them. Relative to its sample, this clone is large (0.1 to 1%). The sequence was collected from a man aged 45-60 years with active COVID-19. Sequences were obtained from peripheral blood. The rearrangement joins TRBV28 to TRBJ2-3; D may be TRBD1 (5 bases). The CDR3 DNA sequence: TGTGCCAGCAGTTTATGGCCCCCATTGTGGGGCCCTGTTTGCACAGATACGCAGTATTTT. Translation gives CASSLWPPLWGPVCTDTQYF. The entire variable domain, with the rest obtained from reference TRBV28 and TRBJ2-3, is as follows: DVKVTQSSRYLVKRTGEKVFLECVQDMDHENMFWYRQDPGLGLRLIYFSYDVKMKEKGDIPEGYSVSREKKERFSLILESASTNQTSMYLCASSLWPPLWGPVCTDTQYFGPGTRLTVL.